The next 30 T cell receptor beta chains were all read from a single sample in a study of blood T cell repertoires in COVID-19. Data came from immunoSEQ multiplex PCR; TCRdb stores just in-frame clones and leaves some out. The table shows 150,000 to 200,000 clones, with roughly three quarters occurring only once. Sequencing was carried out using PBMCs or T cells enriched from blood (not recorded which). All receptors come from a woman in her fifties or sixties with acute COVID-19.

The V call is TRBV18, the J call TRBJ1-6, with D unclear. The ends were cut back, 6 bases at V and 12 bases at J, with 21 bases in the middle. The CDR3 contains 15 residues. The V gene's germline CDR1 is KGHSH and CDR2 LQKENI. CDR3 residues: CASSRPPVFSEPLHF. The CDR3 DNA reads as TGTGCCAGCTCTCGCCCCCCGGTCTTCAGCGAACCCCTCCACTTT. Full variable domain (remainder filled in from reference TRBV18 and TRBJ1-6): NAGVMQNPRHLVRRRGQEARLRCSPMKGHSHVYWYRQLPEEGLKFMVYLQKENIIDESGMPKERFSAEFPKEGPSILRIQQVVRGDSAAYFCASSRPPVFSEPLHFGNGTRLTVT.

The CDR3 here is CASSPSGGAKTQYF. For the CDR3, the DNA is TGTGCCAGCAGCCCTAGCGGGGGGGCAAAGACCCAGTACTTC. The chain joins TRBV6-2 or TRBV6-3 to TRBJ2-5; 12 bases agree with TRBD2. The CDR3 extends over 14 amino acids. V gave up 6 bases and J gave up 6 bases; unmatched junction bases: 5. CDR1 and CDR2 (germline): MNHEY, SVGEGT.

The CDR3, as DNA: TGCGCCAGCAGCCAAGAAGGGGGCGTGCAGTACTTC. It encodes CASSQEGGVQYF. The rearrangement uses TRBV4-3 and TRBJ2-4; 7 bases are shared with TRBD1. Germline lookup yields CDR1 LGHNA and CDR2 YSLEER. The CDR3 runs to 12 residues. The J segment lost 13 bases and the V segment lost 0 bases, leaving 3 bases of the junction unmatched.

The chain recombines TRBV28 with TRBJ1-3; D may be TRBD1 (6 bases). V lost 3 bases to trimming and J lost 0 bases, with 9 bases between them. The CDR3 consists of 15 residues. Germline V gene lookup returns CDR1 MDHEN and CDR2 SYDVKM. The DNA of the CDR3 is TGTGCCAGCAGTTTGGGACAAATCTCTGGAAACACCATATATTTT. Translated, it gives CASSLGQISGNTIYF.

The chain recombines TRBV28 with TRBJ1-5; TRBD1 is a possible D gene (5 bases). The CDR3 covers 13 residues. Germline V gives CDR1 MDHEN, CDR2 SYDVKM. Trimming pared 6 bases from V and 7 bases from J, leaving 13 bases between. The CDR3 DNA is TGTGCCAGCAGAGTAACAGGTAGACAGCCCCAGCATTTT. Residues: CASRVTGRQPQHF.

This chain joins TRBV19 and TRBJ1-2; 9 bases map to TRBD1. Germline-derived CDR1 and CDR2 are LNHDA and SQIVND (reference sequence). The ends lost 7 bases at V and 4 bases at J; junction bases unmatched: 7. CDR3 size: 14 residues. DNA of the CDR3: TGTGCCAGTAAAAAACAGGGGGCGAGCTATGGCTACACCTTC. It specifies CASKKQGASYGYTF.

The chain combines TRBV5-4 with TRBJ1-1; D gene uncertain. Germline loops: CDR1 SGHNT, CDR2 YYREEE (reference sequence). Trimming left V 5 bases short and J 4 bases short, with 9 bases between. The CDR3 is 12 residues long. The CDR3 sequence is CASSHNPTEAFF. CDR3 DNA: TGTGCCAGCAGTCACAACCCCACTGAAGCTTTCTTT.

The chain uses TRBV29-1 and TRBJ1-2; 8 bases agree with TRBD1. Per germline, CDR1 SQVTM and CDR2 ANQGSEA. V lost 3 bases and J lost 2; bases outside the gene matches: 11. This CDR3 region has 16 residues. The CDR3 sequence is CSVERDRGLVNYGYTF. The CDR3 nucleotides are TGCAGCGTTGAGCGAGACAGGGGTTTAGTCAACTATGGCTACACCTTC.

This clone was recorded once. V is TRBV10-3 and J is TRBJ1-2; the match to TRBD1 covers 10 bases. V trimming: 8 bases; J trimming: 3 bases; junction bases outside the gene matches: 9. The length of the CDR3 is 15 residues. Germline CDR1 and CDR2: ENHRY and SYGVKD. The CDR3 spells CAIGGRDRGDYGYTF. The CDR3 DNA sequence: TGTGCCATCGGGGGAAGGGACAGGGGCGACTATGGCTACACCTTC.

V gene TRBV18 combines with J gene TRBJ1-2; possible D gene TRBD1, 5 bases. With 1 base removed from V and 6 bases from J, the gap between germline ends came to 12 bases. Germline values: CDR1 KGHSH, CDR2 LQKENI. The CDR3 length is 14 residues. As DNA, the CDR3 is TGTGCCAGCTCACCACTCAAAGGGGATGATGGCTACACCTTC. This gives the protein CASSPLKGDDGYTF.

V usage is TRBV5-6 and J usage is TRBJ2-7; D might be TRBD1 (5 bases). V was pared by 5 bases and J by 3 bases, with 9 bases between. Germline CDR1 and CDR2: SGHDT and YYEEEE. This CDR3 contains 12 residues. The CDR3: CASSYQGYEQYV. The CDR3 nucleotides read TGTGCCAGCAGTTACCAGGGCTACGAGCAGTACGTC.

For this clone: Germline and junction disagree at one end, which may indicate a read error. The rearrangement joins TRBV7-7 to TRBJ2-1; 8 positions agree with TRBD2. Germline values: CDR1 SSHAT, CDR2 FNYEAQ (reference sequence). This CDR3 has 14 residues. CDR3 residues: CASSLEAGADEQFF. The CDR3 DNA reads TGTGCTAGCAGCTTAGAAGCGGGGGCCGATGAGCAGTTCTTC.

CDR3 region: CASRGGNTEAFF. For the CDR3, the DNA is TGTGCCAGCAGAGGGGGGAACACTGAAGCTTTCTTT. V and J are TRBV2 and TRBJ1-1; D is perhaps TRBD1 (6 bases). CDR1 is SNHLY and CDR2 is FYNNEI in the germline V gene. V dropped 6 bases and J dropped 1 base, with 6 bases sitting between them. This CDR3 contains 12 residues.

The chain uses TRBV7-6 and TRBJ2-6; the match to TRBD1 covers 12 bases. The germline V gene encodes CDR1 SGHVS and CDR2 FNYEAQ. This CDR3 comprises 16 residues. V shed 5 bases and J 8 bases; nucleotides not matched to a gene: 7. The CDR3 DNA reads as TGTGCCAGCAGCCCACCCGGGACAGGGGGCACCAACGTCCTGACTTTC. This sequence encodes CASSPPGTGGTNVLTF.

The chain joins TRBV30 to TRBJ2-1; D is unresolved. Germline-derived CDR1 and CDR2 are GTSNPN and SVGIG (reference sequence). Trimming removed 2 bases at V and 0 bases at J, with 11 bases between. The CDR3 loop spans 15 amino acids. The CDR3 reads CAWSLVYSSYNEQFF. DNA for the CDR3: TGTGCCTGGAGTCTCGTCTACAGCTCCTACAATGAGCAGTTCTTC.

V and J are TRBV4-1 and TRBJ1-4; a possible D gene is TRBD1 (6 bases). The V gene lost 4 bases and the J gene lost 4 bases, with 13 bases spanning the gap. Germline CDR1 and CDR2: MGHRA and YSYEKL. The length of the CDR3 is 15 residues. CDR3 loop: CASSPQTGYNEKLFF. As DNA, the CDR3 is TGCGCCAGCAGCCCCCAGACAGGCTATAATGAAAAACTGTTTTTT.

The gene calls are TRBV24-1 and TRBJ2-3; 7 positions match TRBD2. In germline, CDR1 is KGHDR, CDR2 SFDVKD. Unmatched junction bases numbered 2, after V lost 8 bases and J lost 1 base. The CDR3 covers 13 residues. CDR3 in amino acids: CATTGGGTDTQYF. CDR3 coding DNA: TGTGCCACCACTGGGGGGGGCACAGATACGCAGTATTTT.

With regard to this clone: The sample carries other DNA sequences with the same CDR3. The rearrangement joins TRBV6-2 or TRBV6-3 to TRBJ1-5; no reliable D call. Germline lookup yields CDR1 MNHEY and CDR2 SVGEGT. The CDR3 is made up of 12 amino acids. The V end was cut by 6 bases, the J end by 4 bases, with 7 bases between. CDR3 nucleotide sequence: TGTGCCAGCAGCCGAGCTAATCAGCCCCAGCATTTT. Amino acids: CASSRANQPQHF.

V gene TRBV3-1 (or the pseudogene TRBV3-2) combines with J gene TRBJ2-3; 12 bases are shared with TRBD2. From germline, CDR1 is LGHDT and CDR2 YNNKEL (reference sequence). Trimming at V came to 2 bases and at J to 0 bases, leaving 9 bases not matched to a gene. This CDR3 contains 19 residues. CDR3: CASSQYRSSGGASTDTQYF. The CDR3, as DNA: TGTGCCAGCAGCCAATACCGCTCTAGCGGGGGGGCTAGCACAGATACGCAGTATTTT.

This clone came up a few times. This sequence joins TRBV19 and TRBJ1-1, with D perhaps TRBD1 (5 bases). CDR1 and CDR2 from the germline V gene are LNHDA and SQIVND (reference sequence). There are 12 residues in the CDR3. The CDR3 is CAALGGGAEAFF. CDR3 DNA: TGTGCTGCACTCGGGGGAGGGGCTGAAGCTTTCTTT.

This chain uses TRBV4-2 with TRBJ2-4; TRBD1 matches at 7 bases. Germline V lookup: CDR1 LGHNA, CDR2 YNFKEQ. The CDR3 has 15 residues. Trimming cost V 4 bases and J 4 bases; bases outside gene matches: 7. As DNA, the CDR3 is TGTGCCAGCAGCCGCCAGGGGGAGACTAAAAACATTCAGTACTTC. This translates into CASSRQGETKNIQYF.

Concerning this clone itself: Other DNA sequences in the sample encode the same CDR3. This chain links TRBV5-1 with TRBJ1-2; possibly TRBD1 for D (6 bases). The CDR3 has 13 residues. V dropped 3 bases and J dropped 4 bases, with 10 bases sitting between them. Germline V gene lookup returns CDR1 SGHRS and CDR2 YFSETQ. In nucleotides, the CDR3 is TGCGCCAGCAGCTCACAGGGCGGCTATGGCTACACCTTC. Amino acids: CASSSQGGYGYTF.

This clone has more than one count but fewer than ten. The rearrangement links TRBV11-2 to TRBJ1-4; D uncertain. This CDR3 spans 16 amino acids. The germline V gene has CDR1 SGHAT and CDR2 FQNNGV. The V and J ends lost 0 bases and 8 bases respectively, with 16 bases between them. CDR3 sequence: CASSLEERSFGEKLFF. The CDR3 DNA is TGTGCCAGCAGCTTAGAAGAGAGGTCATTCGGCGAAAAACTGTTTTTT.

As to this clone: Within the sample, other DNA sequences also encode this same CDR3. The J gene is TRBJ1-5, the V gene TRBV9, with 7 bases matching TRBD1. CDR3 length equals 15 residues. Germline V gene lookup returns CDR1 SGDLS and CDR2 YYNGEE. With 4 bases clipped from V and 1 base from J, the junction kept 5 bases outside the gene matches. CDR3 coding DNA: TGTGCCAGCAGCCCCGACAGGGTGAGCAATCAGCCCCAGCATTTT. Residues: CASSPDRVSNQPQHF.

The chain uses TRBV7-8 and TRBJ1-1; TRBD1 might be the D (5 bases). This CDR3 comprises 15 residues. Trimming shortened V by 5 bases and J by 0 bases, and 13 bases separated the two germline ends. Per germline, CDR1 SGHVS and CDR2 FQNEAQ. CDR3 loop: CASSPRTSLNTEAFF. DNA of the CDR3: TGTGCCAGCAGCCCTCGGACATCTCTGAACACTGAAGCTTTCTTT.

This clone has just one count. The V call is TRBV28, the J call TRBJ1-1; 8 bases map to TRBD1. With V trimmed by 2 bases and J by 0 bases, 5 bases remained unmatched. The CDR3 extends over 16 amino acids. Germline lookup yields CDR1 MDHEN and CDR2 SYDVKM. Here the CDR3 DNA reads TGTGCCAGCAGTTTAGTGACAGGGGTAATGAACACTGAAGCTTTCTTT. Residues: CASSLVTGVMNTEAFF.

The J gene is TRBJ1-1, the V gene TRBV7-2, with TRBD1 matching 11 bases. The CDR3 consists of 13 residues. Trimming removed 8 bases from V and 6 bases from J; junction bases left unmatched: 5. CDR1 is SGHTA and CDR2 is FQGNSA in the germline V gene. In DNA, the CDR3 is TGTGCCAGCGGGACAGGGGGTGTACCTGAAGCTTTCTTT. Protein: CASGTGGVPEAFF.

V and J are TRBV10-3 and TRBJ2-7, with TRBD1 matching 7 bases. Per the germline V gene, CDR1 is ENHRY and CDR2 is SYGVKD. With V trimmed by 6 bases and J by 3 bases, 2 bases remained unmatched. The CDR3 extends over 12 amino acids. The CDR3 sequence is CAISRDSYEQYV. In DNA, the CDR3 is TGTGCCATCAGCCGGGACAGCTACGAGCAGTACGTC.

This rearrangement joins TRBV6-5 to TRBJ2-6; the D is unclear. The CDR3 sequence is 12 residues long. CDR1 is MNHEY and CDR2 is SVGAGI in the germline V gene. Trimming cost V 8 bases and J 3 bases, with 5 bases left between them. The CDR3 DNA is TGTGCCAGCCTCGGTGGGGCCAACGTCCTGACTTTC. Protein sequence: CASLGGANVLTF.

This clone was seen just once. This chain uses TRBV30 with TRBJ1-1; D gene unclear. Trimming left V 7 bases short and J 3 bases short, with 12 bases between. Germline CDR1 GTSNPN, CDR2 SVGIG (reference sequence). The CDR3 runs 12 residues. This chain's CDR3 is CALALGDTEAFF. The CDR3, as DNA: TGTGCCTTGGCACTCGGGGACACTGAAGCTTTCTTT.